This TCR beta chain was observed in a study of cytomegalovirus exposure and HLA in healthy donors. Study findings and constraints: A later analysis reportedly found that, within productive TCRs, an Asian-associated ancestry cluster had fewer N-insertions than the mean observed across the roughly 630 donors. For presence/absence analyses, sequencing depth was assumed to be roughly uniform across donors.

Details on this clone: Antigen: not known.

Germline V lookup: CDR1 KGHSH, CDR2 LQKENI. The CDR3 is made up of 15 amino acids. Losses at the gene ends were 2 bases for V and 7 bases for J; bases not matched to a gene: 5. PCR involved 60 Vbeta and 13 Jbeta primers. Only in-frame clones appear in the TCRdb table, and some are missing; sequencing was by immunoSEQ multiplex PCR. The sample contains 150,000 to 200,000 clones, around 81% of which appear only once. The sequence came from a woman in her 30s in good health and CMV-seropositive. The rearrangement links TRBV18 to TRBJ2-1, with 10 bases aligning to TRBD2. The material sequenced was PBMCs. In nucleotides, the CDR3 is TGTGCCAGCTCACCAAGTAGCGGGAGGTTAAATGAGCAGTTCTTC. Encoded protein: CASSPSSGRLNEQFF.